The 25 T cell receptor beta chains listed next were all sequenced from one sample in a study of metastatic and nonmetastatic thyroid tumors. Thyroid surgery had not been preceded by any treatment in any patient. TCRdb re-analyzed the PCR reads using MiXCR. The table lists tens of thousands of clones, 9% to 14% of them singletons, with roughly 9% in the top ten. Sequencing was done on a sample of blood. These receptors all stem from a male donor with papillary thyroid cancer or a benign thyroid nodule (not recorded which). Some clones in this sample may be carry-over from other donors' samples.

V gene TRBV11-2 combines with J gene TRBJ2-7; the match to TRBD2 covers 13 bases. CDR1 and CDR2 from the germline V gene are SGHAT and FQNNGV. V shed 6 bases, J shed 2 bases, and the junction held 7 bases outside the gene matches. The CDR3 contains 16 residues. For the CDR3, the DNA is TGTGCCAGCAGACTTCCGGGACTAGCGGGGACCTACGAGCAGTACTTC. It codes for CASRLPGLAGTYEQYF.

This clone was counted many times. The gene calls are TRBV19 and TRBJ2-2; 9 bases agree with TRBD1. The CDR3 has 15 amino acids. The junction had 6 bases not matched to a gene; V was cut back by 4 bases and J by 6 bases. CDR1 is LNHDA, CDR2 SQIVND, per germline (reference sequence). The CDR3 reads CASSKGTGRAGELFF. DNA for the CDR3: TGTGCCAGTAGTAAAGGGACAGGGAGGGCCGGGGAGCTGTTTTTT.

Many counts were recorded for this clone. The chain uses TRBV6-2 or TRBV6-3 and TRBJ1-1; D remains ambiguous. This CDR3 region has 13 residues. Looked up from germline, CDR1 is MNHEY and CDR2 is SVGEGT. V was cut by 7 bases and J by 4 bases, with 13 bases left in between. Written as DNA, the CDR3 is TGTGCCAGCACTACCGGGTGGGGCACTGAAGCTTTCTTT. The encoded protein is CASTTGWGTEAFF.

This clone was seen a few times. A read error may produce the germline difference seen at one junction end. The J gene is TRBJ2-7, the V gene TRBV7-9, with TRBD1 matching 7 bases. This CDR3 contains 15 residues. Germline CDR1 SEHNR, CDR2 FQNEAQ (reference sequence). In DNA form, the CDR3 reads TGTGCCATCAGCGACAAGACAGGGAGATGGGACGAGCAGTACTTC. Translated, it gives CAISDKTGRWDEQYF.

Ten or more counts support this clone. The DNA of the CDR3 is TGCGCCAGCAGTGATGAGCAGTTCTTC. Amino acid sequence: CASSDEQFF. This chain uses TRBV10-1 with TRBJ2-1; no firm D call. CDR1 WNHNN and CDR2 SYGVQD come from the germline V gene (reference sequence). The germline V and J ends were trimmed by 3 bases and 9 bases, with 0 bases remaining between them. This CDR3 has 9 amino acids.

This clone appeared many times. The V call is TRBV20-1, the J call TRBJ1-1; 11 nucleotides match TRBD1. The germline CDR1 and CDR2 sequences are DFQATT and SNEGSKA (reference sequence). The CDR3 is made up of 14 amino acids. Trimming at V came to 5 bases and at J to 7 bases, leaving 9 bases not matched to a gene. CDR3 sequence reads: CSARDRGGEIEAFF. The DNA of the CDR3 is TGCAGTGCTCGGGACAGGGGGGGCGAAATTGAAGCTTTCTTT.

This clone was observed many times. J is TRBJ1-4 and V is TRBV4-3; D might be TRBD1 (5 bases). V gave up 0 bases and J gave up 2 bases, with 7 bases separating them. This CDR3 has 15 amino acids. Germline V lookup: CDR1 LGHNA, CDR2 YSLEER. For the CDR3, the DNA is TGCGCCAGCAGCCAAGACGAGGGGACTAATGAAAAACTGTTTTTT. This gives the protein CASSQDEGTNEKLFF.

This clone has ten or more counts. The V and J genes are TRBV28 and TRBJ2-2; 8 bases match TRBD1. Per germline, CDR1 MDHEN and CDR2 SYDVKM. This CDR3 contains 14 residues. V gave up 6 bases and J gave up 5 bases; unmatched junction bases: 5. The CDR3 protein is CASRPGQGTGELFF. The CDR3, as DNA: TGTGCCAGCAGACCAGGACAGGGTACCGGGGAGCTGTTTTTT.

This clone was counted between two and nine times. V is TRBV10-2 and J is TRBJ2-7; D may be TRBD1 (5 bases). This CDR3 contains 13 residues. V dropped 7 bases and J dropped 1 base, with 11 bases sitting between them. The germline V gene has CDR1 WSHSY and CDR2 SAAADI. The CDR3 region is CASTVGPSYEQYF. CDR3 nucleotide sequence: TGCGCCAGCACCGTGGGGCCTTCCTACGAGCAGTACTTC.

The chain is built from TRBV11-2 and TRBJ2-7, with D maybe TRBD1 (6 bases). The CDR3 consists of 14 residues. Germline V gives CDR1 SGHAT, CDR2 FQNNGV. With 2 bases removed from V and 3 bases from J, the gap between germline ends came to 11 bases. The CDR3 sequence is CASSLQTGVYEQYF. The CDR3 region has the DNA TGTGCCAGCAGCTTACAGACAGGAGTCTACGAGCAGTACTTC.

This clone was counted many times. The chain couples TRBV5-1 to TRBJ2-1, with a possible D match to TRBD2 (5 bases). The germline V and J ends were trimmed by 2 bases and 8 bases, with 14 bases remaining between them. This CDR3 has 14 amino acids. The germline V gene has CDR1 SGHRS and CDR2 YFSETQ. CDR3 sequence (DNA): TGCGCCAGCAGCTTTGTGGGAGCAAACGATGAGCAGTTCTTC. Its protein product is CASSFVGANDEQFF.

This clone was counted only a few times. This chain uses TRBV4-3 with TRBJ2-1; tentatively, D is TRBD1 (6 bases). The V gene lost 0 bases and the J gene lost 3 bases, with 15 bases spanning the gap. Germline V gene data show CDR1 as LGHNA and CDR2 as YSLEER. CDR3 length equals 17 residues. CDR3 sequence: CASSQEMGALSYNEQFF. The CDR3 DNA is TGCGCCAGCAGCCAAGAGATGGGGGCTCTTAGCTACAATGAGCAGTTCTTC.

This clone occurred many times. V is TRBV20-1 and J is TRBJ2-5; D may match TRBD1 or TRBD2 (5 bases each). Germline V lookup: CDR1 DFQATT, CDR2 SNEGSKA (reference sequence). V lost 4 bases, J lost 1 base, and 7 bases lay in between. CDR3 length: 12 residues. The DNA for the CDR3 is TGCAGTGCTACAGGGAGCCAAGAGACCCAGTACTTC. It translates to CSATGSQETQYF.

This clone was counted many times. The V gene is TRBV2, the J gene TRBJ2-5; TRBD1 or TRBD2 may be the D gene (5 bases each). Germline lookup yields CDR1 SNHLY and CDR2 FYNNEI. Trimming cost V 3 bases and J 2 bases, with 13 bases left between them. This CDR3 is built from 15 residues. In nucleotides, the CDR3 is TGTGCCAGCAGTGATTGGGGGATGGCGCAAGAGACCCAGTACTTC. Amino acid sequence: CASSDWGMAQETQYF.

Turning to this clone: The sample carries other DNA sequences with the same CDR3. The chain recombines TRBV5-4 with TRBJ2-7; 11 positions match TRBD2. With 4 bases clipped from V and 3 bases from J, the junction kept 6 bases outside the gene matches. The CDR3 consists of 15 residues. Germline V gene data show CDR1 as SGHNT and CDR2 as YYREEE (reference sequence). CDR3 amino acids: CASSPGTSGVYEQYF. The CDR3 DNA reads TGTGCCAGCAGCCCGGGGACTAGCGGCGTCTACGAGCAGTACTTC.

Only a few counts were recorded for this clone. The rearrangement joins TRBV28 to TRBJ2-3; 8 bases agree with TRBD1. The ends lost 7 bases at V and 8 bases at J; junction bases unmatched: 17. The CDR3 sequence is 16 residues long. The germline CDR1 and CDR2 sequences are MDHEN and SYDVKM. The CDR3 bases are TGTGCCAGCACCACTAGTACAGGGGGGCCCTGGGCTACGCAGTATTTT. Translation: CASTTSTGGPWATQYF.

This clone came up many times. V usage is TRBV28 and J usage is TRBJ2-5; tentatively, D is TRBD1 or TRBD2 (5 bases each). V was trimmed by 6 bases and J by 3 bases, leaving 11 bases between them. The CDR3 runs 13 residues. Germline V lookup: CDR1 MDHEN, CDR2 SYDVKM. The CDR3 sequence: CASSGTREETQYF. The CDR3 DNA reads as TGTGCCAGCAGCGGGACGCGGGAAGAGACCCAGTACTTC.

The sample holds many counts of this clone. The chain employs TRBV2 and TRBJ1-1, with no clear D. CDR1 and CDR2 from the germline V gene are SNHLY and FYNNEI. The CDR3 runs to 12 residues. V was pared by 6 bases and J by 7 bases, with 12 bases between. CDR3: CASSEDRNEAFF. In nucleotides, the CDR3 is TGTGCCAGCAGCGAGGACCGGAATGAAGCTTTCTTT.

The chain uses TRBV7-6 and TRBJ1-3; the match to TRBD1 covers 9 bases. V shed 4 bases and J 3 bases; nucleotides not matched to a gene: 7. The CDR3 is 16 amino acids. The germline V gene has CDR1 SGHVS and CDR2 FNYEAQ. The CDR3 coding sequence is TGTGCCAGCAGCTCAGAACAGGGGGCGAATGGAAACACCATATATTTT. This codes for CASSSEQGANGNTIYF.

This clone is medium-sized. V gene TRBV6-2 or TRBV6-3 combines with J gene TRBJ1-2; weak D call: TRBD1 (6 bases). V lost 7 bases to trimming and J lost 4 bases, with 16 bases between them. This CDR3 spans 14 amino acids. Looked up from germline, CDR1 is MNHEY and CDR2 is SVGEGT. CDR3 loop: CASKSSQGPYGYTF. The CDR3, as DNA: TGTGCCAGCAAATCTTCCCAGGGGCCCTATGGCTACACCTTC.

This clone has a handful of counts. The chain links TRBV6-4 to TRBJ1-1, with TRBD1 matching over 7 bases. Germline-derived CDR1 and CDR2 are MRHNA and SNTAGT. The CDR3 consists of 14 residues. V shed 2 bases, J shed 4 bases, and the junction held 4 bases outside the gene matches. The CDR3 region has the DNA TGTGCCAGCAGTGACACCGACAGGGCCACTGAAGCTTTCTTT. Amino acid sequence: CASSDTDRATEAFF.

This clone occurred many times. The chain uses TRBV7-2 and TRBJ2-7, with D possibly matching TRBD1 (6 bases). V was shortened by 8 bases and J by 4 bases, with 21 bases between the two germline ends. Germline V gene lookup returns CDR1 SGHTA and CDR2 FQGNSA. The CDR3 is 15 residues long. The CDR3 loop is CASPPPGAAQYEQYF. Written as DNA, the CDR3 is TGTGCCAGCCCTCCTCCAGGGGCAGCCCAGTACGAGCAGTACTTC.

The chain recombines TRBV28 with TRBJ2-6; no definite D call. The CDR3 has 17 residues. V lost 9 bases and J 0 bases, leaving 18 bases between the germline ends. Germline V CDR1 and CDR2: MDHEN, SYDVKM. CDR3 nucleotide sequence: TGTGCCAGTCATGGTGGTTATGCCAGCTCTGGGGCCAACGTCCTGACTTTC. Translation: CASHGGYASSGANVLTF.

In this sample, this clone turned up many times. This sequence joins TRBV11-2 and TRBJ2-4, with TRBD2 matching over 14 bases. The germline V gene has CDR1 SGHAT and CDR2 FQNNGV. The CDR3 is made up of 19 amino acids. V gave up 3 bases and J gave up 0 bases; unmatched junction bases: 7. CDR3 bases: TGTGCCAGCAGCTTCCCGGGACTAGCGGGAGTTGGAGCCAAAAACATTCAGTACTTC. Its translation is CASSFPGLAGVGAKNIQYF.

This clone was seen ten or more times. The chain links TRBV10-3 to TRBJ2-7; D is perhaps TRBD2 (5 bases). Per germline, CDR1 ENHRY and CDR2 SYGVKD. The CDR3 is 14 residues long. V was cut by 7 bases and J by 2 bases, with 15 bases left in between. Written as DNA, the CDR3 is TGTGCCATCACCCCGGGGTACAACACCTACGAGCAGTACTTC. Translating it yields CAITPGYNTYEQYF.